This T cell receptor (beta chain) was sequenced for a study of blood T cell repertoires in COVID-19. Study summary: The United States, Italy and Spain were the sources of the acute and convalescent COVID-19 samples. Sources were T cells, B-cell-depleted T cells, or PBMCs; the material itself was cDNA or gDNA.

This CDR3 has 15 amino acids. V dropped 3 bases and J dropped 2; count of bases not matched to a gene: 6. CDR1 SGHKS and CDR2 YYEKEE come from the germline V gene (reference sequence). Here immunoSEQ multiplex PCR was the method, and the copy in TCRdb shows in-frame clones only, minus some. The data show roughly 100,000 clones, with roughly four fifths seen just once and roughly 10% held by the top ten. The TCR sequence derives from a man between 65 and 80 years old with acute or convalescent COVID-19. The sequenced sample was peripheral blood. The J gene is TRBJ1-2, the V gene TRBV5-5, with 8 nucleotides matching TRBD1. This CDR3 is CASSSRDRSNYGYTF. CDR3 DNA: TGTGCCAGCAGCTCTCGGGACAGGTCCAACTATGGCTACACCTTC. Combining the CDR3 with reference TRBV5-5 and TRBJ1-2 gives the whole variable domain DAGVTQSPTHLIKTRGQQVTLRCSPISGHKSVSWYQQVLGQGPQFIFQYYEKEERGRGNFPDRFSARQFPNYSSELNVNALLLGDSALYLCASSSRDRSNYGYTFGSGTRLTVV.